The entry below describes one T cell receptor beta chain. These data originate in a study of molecular identifiers for immune sequencing clone quantification. The germline V and J ends were trimmed by 4 bases and 6 bases, with 7 bases remaining between them. The CDR3 consists of 11 residues. TCRdb re-analysed the PCR reads in MiXCR, keeping a single row per CDR3 protein. The sample holds some 94,000 distinct CDR3 sequences; 20% to 25% are singletons and the top ten take about 0.8%. The authors gated naive CD8 T cells as CD8+CD4-CCR7+CD45RA+ for sorting. The chain combines TRBV12-3 or TRBV12-4 with TRBJ2-7; D ambiguous. Material for sequencing was naive CD8+ T cells from blood, with Jurkat cell RNA spiked in. The subset was: FACS-sorted CD8+CD4-CCR7+CD45RA+ naive T cells. This receptor was identified in a human donor in good health. Some libraries in this study had Jurkat cell RNA spiked in. The CDR3: CASSSPIEQYF. The CDR3 region has the DNA TGTGCCAGCAGTTCGCCCATCGAGCAGTACTTC.